This entry lists 5 T cell receptor beta chains sequenced from one sample in a study of T cells in Graves' hyperthyroidism and ophthalmopathy. There were TCR beta CDR3 regions amplified from RNA transcripts. RT-PCR in the first round (using the HTBI primer set) targeted the TCR CDR3. TCRdb processed the multiplex PCR reads anew with MiXCR; each CDR3 protein has one entry. The sample lists 490,000 or so distinct CDR3 sequences, approximately 23% seen once, with 49% in the top ten. Sequencing was performed on blood. These receptors were collected from a woman aged 70-85 years with Graves' ophthalmopathy.

This clonotype appeared a few times. CDR3 in amino acids: CSPLGVFDTEAFF. Here the CDR3 DNA reads TGCAGTCCATTAGGGGTTTTCGACACTGAAGCTTTCTTT. The chain couples TRBV20-1 to TRBJ1-1; TRBD1 is a possible D gene (5 bases). The CDR3 extends over 13 amino acids. Trimming removed 8 bases at V and 3 bases at J, with 16 bases between. The germline CDR1 and CDR2 sequences are DFQATT and SNEGSKA (reference sequence).

This rearrangement joins TRBV27 to TRBJ1-2; D is unresolved. The CDR3 extends over 14 amino acids. Deletions cut 0 bases from V and 7 bases from J, with 12 bases between. Per germline, CDR1 MNHEY and CDR2 SMNVEV (reference sequence). The CDR3 reads CASSLSIPGFGYTF. The CDR3 DNA reads as TGTGCCAGCAGTTTATCGATTCCGGGATTTGGCTACACCTTC.

V is TRBV19 and J is TRBJ2-1; TRBD2 matches at 9 bases. This CDR3 has 16 residues. The junction had 14 bases not matched to a gene; V was cut back by 6 bases and J by 8 bases. Looked up from germline, CDR1 is LNHDA and CDR2 is SQIVND (reference sequence). CDR3 region: CASSVAGVIKVDEQFF. CDR3 DNA: TGTGCCAGTAGCGTAGCGGGAGTGATTAAGGTCGATGAGCAGTTCTTC.

This clonotype occurred a few times. The rearrangement joins TRBV5-1 to TRBJ2-4; 7 nucleotides line up with TRBD2. V lost 0 bases and J lost 8; bases outside the gene matches: 14. The germline V gene encodes CDR1 SGHRS and CDR2 YFSETQ. The CDR3 is 17 amino acids. In DNA, the CDR3 is TGCGCCAGCAGCTTGGGGGCGGGAGCAGGGTCAACGGACATTCAGTACTTC. Protein: CASSLGAGAGSTDIQYF.

The rearrangement links TRBV7-6 to TRBJ2-7; D is tentatively TRBD1 or TRBD2 (5 bases each). CDR1 and CDR2 (germline): SGHVS, FNYEAQ. The ends were cut back, 1 base at V and 3 bases at J, with 13 bases in the middle. CDR3 length equals 15 residues. The CDR3 DNA reads TGTGCCAGCAGCTTAGGTTCCGGGACCCACTACGAGCAGTACTTC. It translates to CASSLGSGTHYEQYF.